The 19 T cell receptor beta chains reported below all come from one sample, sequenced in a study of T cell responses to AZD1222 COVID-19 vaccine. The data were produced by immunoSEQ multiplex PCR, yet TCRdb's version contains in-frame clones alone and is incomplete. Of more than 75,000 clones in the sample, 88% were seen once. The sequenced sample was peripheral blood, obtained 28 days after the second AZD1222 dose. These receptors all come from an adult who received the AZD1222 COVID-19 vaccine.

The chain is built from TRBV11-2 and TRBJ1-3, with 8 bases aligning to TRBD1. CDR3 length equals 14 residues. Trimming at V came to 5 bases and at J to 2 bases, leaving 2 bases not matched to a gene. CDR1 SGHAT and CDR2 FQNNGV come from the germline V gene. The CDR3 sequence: CASSGQGTGNTIYF. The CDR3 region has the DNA TGTGCCAGCAGCGGACAGGGAACTGGAAACACCATATATTTT.

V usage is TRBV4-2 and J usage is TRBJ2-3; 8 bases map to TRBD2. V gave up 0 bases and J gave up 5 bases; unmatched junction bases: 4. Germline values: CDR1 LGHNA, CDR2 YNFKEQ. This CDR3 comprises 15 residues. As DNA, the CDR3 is TGTGCCAGCAGCCAAGAAGGGACTAGAGAAGATACGCAGTATTTT. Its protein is CASSQEGTREDTQYF.

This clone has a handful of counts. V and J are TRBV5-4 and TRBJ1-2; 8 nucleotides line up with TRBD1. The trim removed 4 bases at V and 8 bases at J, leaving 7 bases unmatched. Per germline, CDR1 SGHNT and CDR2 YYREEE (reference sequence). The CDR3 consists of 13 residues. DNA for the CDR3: TGTGCCAGCAGCCAGGACAGGGCGGACGGCTACACCTTC. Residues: CASSQDRADGYTF.

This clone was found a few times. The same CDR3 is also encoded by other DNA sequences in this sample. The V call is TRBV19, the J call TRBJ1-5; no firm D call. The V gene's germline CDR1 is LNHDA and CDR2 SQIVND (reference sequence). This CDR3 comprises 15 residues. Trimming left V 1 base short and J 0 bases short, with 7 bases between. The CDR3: CASSIGKNSNQPQHF. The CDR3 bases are TGTGCCAGTAGTATAGGAAAGAATAGCAATCAGCCCCAGCATTTT.

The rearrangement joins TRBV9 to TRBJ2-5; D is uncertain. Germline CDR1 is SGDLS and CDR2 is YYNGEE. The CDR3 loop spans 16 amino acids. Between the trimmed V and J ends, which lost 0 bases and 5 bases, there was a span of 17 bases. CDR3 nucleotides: TGTGCCAGCAGCGTAGGTACCGGAGCCTTGATGGAGACCCAGTACTTC. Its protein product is CASSVGTGALMETQYF.

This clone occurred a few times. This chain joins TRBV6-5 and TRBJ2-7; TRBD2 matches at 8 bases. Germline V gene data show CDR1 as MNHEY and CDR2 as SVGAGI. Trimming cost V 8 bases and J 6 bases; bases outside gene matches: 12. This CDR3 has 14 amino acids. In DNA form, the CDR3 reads TGTGCCAGCGGACATAGGTCAGCGGGAGTCGAGCAGTACTTC. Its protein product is CASGHRSAGVEQYF.

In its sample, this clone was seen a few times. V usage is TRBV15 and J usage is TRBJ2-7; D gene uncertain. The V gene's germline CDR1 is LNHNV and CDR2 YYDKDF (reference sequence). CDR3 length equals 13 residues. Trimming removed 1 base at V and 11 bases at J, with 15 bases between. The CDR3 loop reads CATSRGQANEEYF. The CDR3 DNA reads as TGTGCCACCAGCAGAGGGCAGGCGAATGAGGAGTACTTC.

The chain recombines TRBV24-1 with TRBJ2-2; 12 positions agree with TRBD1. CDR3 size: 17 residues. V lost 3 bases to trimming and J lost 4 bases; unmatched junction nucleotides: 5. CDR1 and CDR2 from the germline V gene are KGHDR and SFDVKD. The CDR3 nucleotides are TGTGCCACCAGTGATGCGGGACAGGGGGCAGGCACCGGGGAGCTGTTTTTT. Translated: CATSDAGQGAGTGELFF.

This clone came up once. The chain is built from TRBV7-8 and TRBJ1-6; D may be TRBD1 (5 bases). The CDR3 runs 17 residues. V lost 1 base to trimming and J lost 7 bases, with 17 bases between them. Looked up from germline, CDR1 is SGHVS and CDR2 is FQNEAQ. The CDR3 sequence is CASSLGLWGGGNSPLHF. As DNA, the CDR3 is TGTGCCAGCAGCTTAGGTCTCTGGGGGGGTGGAAATTCACCCCTCCACTTT. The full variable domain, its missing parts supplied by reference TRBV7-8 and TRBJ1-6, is GAGVSQSPRYKVAKRGQDVALRCDPISGHVSLFWYQQALGQGPEFLTYFQNEAQLDKSGLPSDRFFAERPEGSVSTLKIQRTQQEDSAVYLCASSLGLWGGGNSPLHFGNGTRLTVT.

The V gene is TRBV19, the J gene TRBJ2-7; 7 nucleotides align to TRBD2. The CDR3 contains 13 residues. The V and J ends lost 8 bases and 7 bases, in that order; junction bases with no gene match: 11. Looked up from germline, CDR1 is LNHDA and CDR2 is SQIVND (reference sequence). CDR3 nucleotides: TGTGCCAGTGCGACTAGCTACAGAGCGGAGCAGTACTTC. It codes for CASATSYRAEQYF.

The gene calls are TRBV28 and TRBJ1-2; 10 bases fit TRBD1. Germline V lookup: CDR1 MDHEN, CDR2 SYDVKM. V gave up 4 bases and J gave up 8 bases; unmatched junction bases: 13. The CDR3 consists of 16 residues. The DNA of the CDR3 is TGTGCCAGCAGTTCCCCATGGACAGGGGGATTGGGGGGCTACACCTTC. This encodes CASSSPWTGGLGGYTF.

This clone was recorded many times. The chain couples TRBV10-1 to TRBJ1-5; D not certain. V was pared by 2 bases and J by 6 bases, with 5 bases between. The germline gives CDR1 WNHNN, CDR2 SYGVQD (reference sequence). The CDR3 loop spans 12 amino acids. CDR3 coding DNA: TGCGCCAGCAGTGAGCCGGCTCAGCCCCAGCATTTT. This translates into CASSEPAQPQHF.

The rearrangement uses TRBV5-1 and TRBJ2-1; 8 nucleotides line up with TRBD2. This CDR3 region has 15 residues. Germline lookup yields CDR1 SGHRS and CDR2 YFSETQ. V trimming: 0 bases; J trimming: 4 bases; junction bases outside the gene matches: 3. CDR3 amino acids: CASSLGLAYYNEQFF. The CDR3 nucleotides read TGCGCCAGCAGCTTGGGACTAGCGTATTACAATGAGCAGTTCTTC.

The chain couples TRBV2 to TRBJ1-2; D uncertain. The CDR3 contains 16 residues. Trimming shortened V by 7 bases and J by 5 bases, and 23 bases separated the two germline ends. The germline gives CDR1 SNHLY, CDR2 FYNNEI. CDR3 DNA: TGTGCCAGCAATCCAATCCCGGGCCAAAGGGCGTATGGCTACACCTTC. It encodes CASNPIPGQRAYGYTF. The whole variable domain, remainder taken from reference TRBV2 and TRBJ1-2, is EPEVTQTPSHQVTQMGQEVILRCVPISNHLYFYWYRQILGQKVEFLVSFYNNEISEKSEIFDDQFSVERPDGSNFTLKIRSTKLEDSAMYFCASNPIPGQRAYGYTFGSGTRLTVV.

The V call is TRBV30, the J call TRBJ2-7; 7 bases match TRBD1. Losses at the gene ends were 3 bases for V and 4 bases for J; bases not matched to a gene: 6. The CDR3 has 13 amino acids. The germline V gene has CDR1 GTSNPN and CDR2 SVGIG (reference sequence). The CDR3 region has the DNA TGTGCCTGGAGCGACAGGGTGGGGTACGAGCAGTACTTC. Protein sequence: CAWSDRVGYEQYF.

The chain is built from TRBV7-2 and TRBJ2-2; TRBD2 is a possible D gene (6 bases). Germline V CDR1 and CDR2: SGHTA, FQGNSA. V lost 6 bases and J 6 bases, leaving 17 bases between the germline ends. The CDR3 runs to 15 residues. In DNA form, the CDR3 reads TGTGCCAGCAGGCTGACTAGTGTGTTCGCCGGGGAGCTGTTTTTT. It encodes CASRLTSVFAGELFF.

The chain's CDR3 is CASSLGLTRDVITEAFF. As DNA, the CDR3 is TGCGCCAGCAGCTTGGGCCTTACGAGGGATGTGATCACTGAAGCTTTCTTT. This chain connects TRBV5-1 to TRBJ1-1; no firm D call. The CDR3 runs to 17 residues. Germline V gene sequence: CDR1 SGHRS, CDR2 YFSETQ. V was cut by 0 bases and J by 4 bases, with 19 bases left in between.

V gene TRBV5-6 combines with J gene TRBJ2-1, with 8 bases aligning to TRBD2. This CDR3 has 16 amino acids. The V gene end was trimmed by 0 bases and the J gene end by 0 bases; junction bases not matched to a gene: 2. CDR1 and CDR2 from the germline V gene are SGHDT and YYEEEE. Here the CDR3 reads CASSLVGTSSYNEQFF. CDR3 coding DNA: TGTGCCAGCAGCTTGGTAGGGACTAGCTCCTACAATGAGCAGTTCTTC.

CDR3: CASSETMNTEAFF. DNA for the CDR3: TGTGCCAGTAGTGAGACCATGAACACTGAAGCTTTCTTT. The chain carries TRBV19 and TRBJ1-1; no firm D call. CDR3 size: 13 residues. The V gene lost 5 bases and the J gene lost 0 bases, with 7 bases spanning the gap. The germline V gene has CDR1 LNHDA and CDR2 SQIVND (reference sequence).